This TCR beta chain was documented in a study of blood T cells in healthy people across ages. Points from the study as a whole: The study regarded diversity estimates from one million T cells as underestimates.

On this clonotype itself: Antigen unknown. At one end the junction does not follow the germline gene, possibly because of a read error.

A sample-barcoded 5' primer and a J-beta primer mix were used in a second PCR of roughly 7 to 12 cycles. Each cDNA molecule carried a tag from a template-switch adaptor that contained 12 random nucleotides. Via MiXCR, TCRdb re-called the 5' RACE reads, giving one row per CDR3 protein. The repertoire holds approximately 1,000,000 distinct CDR3 sequences, with less than 50% as singletons. The CDR3 spans 14 residues. Germline values: CDR1 SGHRS, CDR2 YFSETQ. The rearrangement links TRBV5-1 to TRBJ2-5; D unresolved. The clonotype was recovered from an older woman in good health. Specimen: blood. The CDR3 loop is CASSLALGQGTQYF. CDR3 bases: TGCGCCAGCAGCTTGGCCTTAGGGCAAGGGACCCAGTACTTC.